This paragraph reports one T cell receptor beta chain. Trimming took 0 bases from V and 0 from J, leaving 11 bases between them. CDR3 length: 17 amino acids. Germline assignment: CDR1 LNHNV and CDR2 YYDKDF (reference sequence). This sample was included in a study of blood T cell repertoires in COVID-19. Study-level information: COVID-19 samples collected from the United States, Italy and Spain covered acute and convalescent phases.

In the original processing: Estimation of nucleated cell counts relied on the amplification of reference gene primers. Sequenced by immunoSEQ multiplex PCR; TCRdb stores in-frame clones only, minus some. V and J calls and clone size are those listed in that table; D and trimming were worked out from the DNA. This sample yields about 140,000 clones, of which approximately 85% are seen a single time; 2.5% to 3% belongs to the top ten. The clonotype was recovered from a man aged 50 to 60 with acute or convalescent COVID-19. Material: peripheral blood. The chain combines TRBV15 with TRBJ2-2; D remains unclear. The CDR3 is CATSRDELEANTGELFF. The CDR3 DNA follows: TGTGCCACCAGCAGAGATGAGTTAGAAGCGAACACCGGGGAGCTGTTTTTT. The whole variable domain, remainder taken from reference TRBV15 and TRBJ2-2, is DAMVIQNPRYQVTQFGKPVTLSCSQTLNHNVMYWYQQKSSQAPKLLFHYYDKDFNNEADTPDNFQSRRPNTSFCFLDIRSPGLGDTAMYLCATSRDELEANTGELFFGEGSRLTVL.